What follows are 23 T cell receptor beta chains derived from one specimen sequenced in a study of shared clonotypes between healthy human individuals. Profiling relied on immunoSEQ multiplex PCR, and the TCRdb table lists in-frame clones only, not all of them. Of approximately 470,000 clones listed, more than 75% were seen once; the top ten hold approximately 12%. The sample comprised PBMCs. All receptors come from a woman aged 40 to 50 in good health. Some clones in this sample may be carry-over from other donors' samples.

A note on this clone: A read error likely explains this, since a far larger clone differs by one base. V and J are TRBV4-2 and TRBJ2-2; tentatively, D is TRBD1 or TRBD2 (5 bases each). Per germline, CDR1 LGHNA and CDR2 YNFKEQ. Trimming shortened V by 8 bases and J by 3 bases, and 22 bases separated the two germline ends. The CDR3 sequence is 17 residues long. CDR3 residues: CASQPTGKGDYTGELFF. CDR3 in DNA: TGTGCCAGCCAACCAACCGGGAAAGGGGATTACACCGGGGAGCTGTTTTTT.

CDR3 sequence: CAYLRGGTGEQYF. The CDR3 coding sequence is TGTGCCTACCTTCGAGGGGGCACGGGTGAGCAGTACTTC. This rearrangement joins TRBV30 to TRBJ2-5; TRBD1 aligns across 7 bases. The CDR3 runs to 13 residues. V lost 7 bases, J lost 11 bases, and 16 bases stayed unmatched. In germline, CDR1 is GTSNPN, CDR2 SVGIG (reference sequence).

The rearrangement links TRBV15 to TRBJ1-1, with no clear D. Germline V gene sequence: CDR1 LNHNV, CDR2 YYDKDF (reference sequence). The CDR3 runs 14 residues. With 0 bases removed from V and 1 base from J, the gap between germline ends came to 6 bases. CDR3 residues: CATSREVGNTEAFF. The CDR3 region has the DNA TGTGCCACCAGCAGAGAGGTGGGGAACACTGAAGCTTTCTTT.

The rearrangement links TRBV5-1 to TRBJ2-1; no definite D call. V lost 4 bases to trimming and J lost 6 bases, with 17 bases between them. CDR1 and CDR2 (germline): SGHRS, YFSETQ. The CDR3 has 15 amino acids. This chain's CDR3 is CASSQSLPTSNEQFF. The CDR3 DNA is TGCGCCAGCAGCCAAAGTCTCCCTACTTCCAATGAGCAGTTCTTC.

This clone has a handful of counts. The chain recombines TRBV6-1 with TRBJ2-4, with D tentatively TRBD1 or TRBD2 (6 bases each). Trimming removed 3 bases from V and 4 bases from J, with 16 bases in between. Germline loops: CDR1 MNHNS, CDR2 SASEGT. The CDR3 runs 16 residues. The CDR3 region is CASSDKGGTKKNIQYF. The CDR3 DNA is TGTGCCAGCAGTGACAAGGGGGGCACCAAAAAAAACATTCAGTACTTC.

The chain uses TRBV11-3 and TRBJ2-6; weak D call: TRBD2 (6 bases). V was cut by 1 base and J by 2 bases, with 6 bases left in between. Germline V gene data show CDR1 as SGHNT and CDR2 as YENEEA. This CDR3 contains 15 residues. CDR3 region: CASSLGEAGANVLTF. DNA of the CDR3: TGTGCCAGCAGCTTAGGGGAGGCTGGGGCCAACGTCCTGACTTTC.

V is TRBV11-3 and J is TRBJ1-3, with 8 positions matching TRBD1. Per germline, CDR1 SGHNT and CDR2 YENEEA. The CDR3 has 17 residues. V lost 6 bases and J lost 0; bases outside the gene matches: 10. For the CDR3, the DNA is TGTGCCAGCAGAGCTTGCCCAGGGGGCTACTCTGGAAACACCATATATTTT. It is translated as CASRACPGGYSGNTIYF.

V usage is TRBV10-3 and J usage is TRBJ2-1; 12 nucleotides agree with TRBD2. Per the germline V gene, CDR1 is ENHRY and CDR2 is SYGVKD. V lost 1 base, J lost 0 bases, and 7 bases stayed unmatched. The CDR3 loop spans 19 amino acids. CDR3 sequence (DNA): TGTGCCATCAGTGAGTGGGGACTAGCGGGCTCCAGCTCCTACAATGAGCAGTTCTTC. This codes for CAISEWGLAGSSSYNEQFF.

This chain uses TRBV19 with TRBJ2-7; TRBD1 is a possible D gene (5 bases). Trimming pared 4 bases from V and 4 bases from J, leaving 14 bases between. Germline V gene sequence: CDR1 LNHDA, CDR2 SQIVND (reference sequence). This CDR3 contains 14 residues. CDR3 coding DNA: TGTGCCAGTAGTACACAAATCCAGGGTTACGAGCAGTACTTC. It encodes CASSTQIQGYEQYF.

V usage is TRBV4-1 and J usage is TRBJ2-3; 14 bases line up with TRBD2. This CDR3 is 17 amino acids long. Germline assignment: CDR1 MGHRA and CDR2 YSYEKL. J was trimmed by 2 bases and V by 1 base; bases with no gene match: 2. In nucleotides, the CDR3 is TGCGCCAGCAGCCAAGGGGGACTAGCGGGAGTCACAGATACGCAGTATTTT. This gives the protein CASSQGGLAGVTDTQYF.

The rearrangement uses TRBV6-5 and TRBJ1-1, with TRBD1 as a possible D gene (5 bases). The CDR3 length is 15 residues. Looked up from germline, CDR1 is MNHEY and CDR2 is SVGAGI. The V and J ends lost 2 bases and 4 bases respectively, with 14 bases between them. This CDR3 is CASSYGMYGGTEAFF. The CDR3 coding sequence is TGTGCCAGCAGTTACGGAATGTACGGGGGCACTGAAGCTTTCTTT.

This rearrangement joins TRBV7-2 to TRBJ2-2; TRBD1 or TRBD2 may be the D gene (5 bases each). The length of the CDR3 is 14 residues. CDR1 and CDR2 from the germline V gene are SGHTA and FQGNSA. V was trimmed by 5 bases and J by 3 bases, leaving 10 bases between them. CDR3 in DNA: TGTGCCAGCAGCCCCGGGACCCACACCGGGGAGCTGTTTTTT. Amino acids: CASSPGTHTGELFF. The full variable domain, its missing parts supplied by reference TRBV7-2 and TRBJ2-2, is GAGVSQSPSNKVTEKGKDVELRCDPISGHTALYWYRQSLGQGLEFLIYFQGNSAPDKSGLPSDRFSAERTGGSVSTLTIQRTQQEDSAVYLCASSPGTHTGELFFGEGSRLTVL.

V gene TRBV28 combines with J gene TRBJ1-1, with TRBD1 identical over 9 bases. Germline assignment: CDR1 MDHEN and CDR2 SYDVKM. The CDR3 consists of 15 residues. V shed 5 bases, J shed 1 base, and the junction held 5 bases outside the gene matches. CDR3: CASSHRGRGNTEAFF. CDR3 in DNA: TGTGCCAGCAGTCACAGGGGGCGGGGGAACACTGAAGCTTTCTTT.

V usage is TRBV9 and J usage is TRBJ2-7; D unclear. The V end lost 6 bases, the J end lost 0 bases, and 13 bases lay between the germline ends. The CDR3 is made up of 14 amino acids. In germline, CDR1 is SGDLS, CDR2 YYNGEE. CDR3 loop: CASILTLLSYEQYF. The CDR3 DNA reads as TGTGCCAGCATCCTGACTCTACTCTCCTACGAGCAGTACTTC.

This clone was seen just once. The chain uses TRBV6-1 and TRBJ2-5; possible D gene TRBD2, 6 bases. Trimming stripped 9 bases from V and 2 bases from J, with 7 bases between. The CDR3 is made up of 11 amino acids. Germline V gives CDR1 MNHNS, CDR2 SASEGT. Here the CDR3 DNA reads TGTGCCAGTCGGGAGCAAGAGACCCAGTACTTC. As protein: CASREQETQYF.

Points on this clone: Germline is not matched at one junction end, which may reflect a read error. The genes are TRBV6-5 and TRBJ2-7; 8 bases fit TRBD1. The CDR3 sequence is 16 residues long. Germline V gene sequence: CDR1 MNHEY, CDR2 SVGAGI. CDR3 residues: CASSNSPWTGTYEQYF. The CDR3 DNA is TGTGCCAGCAGTAACTCGCCCTGGACAGGGACCTACGAGCAGTACTTC.

The chain carries TRBV6-6 and TRBJ1-6; D uncertain. The CDR3 has 14 amino acids. Trimming took 8 bases from V and 5 from J, leaving 13 bases between them. From germline, CDR1 is MNHNY and CDR2 SVGAGI (reference sequence). CDR3 nucleotide sequence: TGTGCCAGCCAGAAAGGGCGGGATAATTCACCCCTCCACTTT. Encoded protein: CASQKGRDNSPLHF.

CDR3 in amino acids: CAWSVVGYNEQFF. CDR3 in DNA: TGTGCCTGGAGTGTAGTGGGGTACAATGAGCAGTTCTTC. The chain couples TRBV30 to TRBJ2-1; D not certain. CDR3 size: 13 residues. The germline CDR1 and CDR2 sequences are GTSNPN and SVGIG (reference sequence). With 0 bases removed from V and 4 bases from J, the gap between germline ends came to 7 bases.

V and J are TRBV6-1 and TRBJ2-5, with D uncertain. Trimming shortened V by 8 bases and J by 5 bases, and 15 bases separated the two germline ends. The CDR3 spans 13 residues. Per germline, CDR1 MNHNS and CDR2 SASEGT. CDR3 sequence: CASALLGRETQYF. Written as DNA, the CDR3 is TGTGCCAGCGCCCTTTTGGGAAGGGAGACCCAGTACTTC.

A few counts support this clone. This chain uses TRBV28 with TRBJ2-7, with TRBD2 identical over 9 bases. Germline CDR1 and CDR2: MDHEN and SYDVKM. CDR3 length equals 14 residues. Trimming took 8 bases from V and 4 from J; bases not matched to a gene: 9. CDR3 in amino acids: CASLPGTSNYEQYF. The CDR3 nucleotides read TGTGCCAGCCTGCCCGGGACTAGCAATTACGAGCAGTACTTC. The variable domain in full, completed from reference TRBV28 and TRBJ2-7, reads DVKVTQSSRYLVKRTGEKVFLECVQDMDHENMFWYRQDPGLGLRLIYFSYDVKMKEKGDIPEGYSVSREKKERFSLILESASTNQTSMYLCASLPGTSNYEQYFGPGTRLTVT.

V and J are TRBV6-5 and TRBJ2-7; 7 nucleotides align to TRBD2. Per germline, CDR1 MNHEY and CDR2 SVGAGI. The CDR3 totals 14 residues. V was clipped by 7 bases and J by 0 bases; unmatched bases: 6. The CDR3 sequence is CASTLGGSSYEQYF. The DNA for the CDR3 is TGTGCCAGCACCCTTGGCGGGAGCTCCTACGAGCAGTACTTC.

V is TRBV7-2 and J is TRBJ1-4, with 7 bases identical to TRBD1. The CDR3 loop spans 15 amino acids. The germline V gene has CDR1 SGHTA and CDR2 FQGNSA. After removal of 4 bases from V and 5 bases from J, the junction contained 7 bases not matched to a gene. The DNA for the CDR3 is TGTGCCAGCAGCTCACAACAGGGGCCCAATGAAAAACTGTTTTTT. This gives the protein CASSSQQGPNEKLFF.

The V and J genes are TRBV2 and TRBJ1-6; D possibly corresponds to TRBD1 (5 bases). The CDR3 has 13 residues. In germline, CDR1 is SNHLY, CDR2 FYNNEI. V shed 8 bases and J shed 6 bases, with 11 bases lying between them. CDR3 sequence reads: CASVRDVNSPLHF. The CDR3 nucleotides are TGTGCCAGCGTCCGGGACGTTAATTCACCCCTCCACTTT. The variable domain in full, with the rest retrieved from reference TRBV2 and TRBJ1-6, is EPEVTQTPSHQVTQMGQEVILRCVPISNHLYFYWYRQILGQKVEFLVSFYNNEISEKSEIFDDQFSVERPDGSNFTLKIRSTKLEDSAMYFCASVRDVNSPLHFGNGTRLTVT.